These T cell receptor beta chains were read from a single sample in a study of blood T cell repertoires in COVID-19. The repertoire was sequenced with immunoSEQ multiplex PCR; TCRdb's copy has only in-frame clones and lacks some. The sample lists roughly 300,000 clones; about 89% were seen once. Sample: PBMCs or T cells enriched from blood (not recorded which). These TCRs come from a woman aged 25 to 45 who had recovered from COVID-19. Both conserved end residues are part of each CDR3. D genes are given only for firm matches.

CDR3,DNA,length,V,D,J
CSVGPTDPPNGYTF,TGCAGCGTGGGGCCGACAGACCCCCCAAATGGCTACACCTTC,14,TRBV29-1,-,TRBJ1-2
CATSDWERGEQFF,TGTGCCACCAGTGATTGGGAGCGGGGGGAGCAGTTCTTC,13,TRBV24-1,TRBD2,TRBJ2-1
CASSRARATDTQYF,TGTGCCAGCAGCCGTGCGAGGGCCACAGATACGCAGTATTTT,14,TRBV4-2,-,TRBJ2-3
CASGLVTSQGAGELFF,TGTGCTAGTGGTTTGGTTACTAGTCAGGGGGCCGGGGAGCTGTTTTTT,16,TRBV12-5,TRBD1,TRBJ2-2
CASTRAQGYEQYF,TGCGCCAGCACCCGTGCCCAGGGCTACGAGCAGTACTTC,13,TRBV5-1,-,TRBJ2-7
CATASEGEANVLTF,TGTGCCACCGCATCGGAGGGAGAGGCCAACGTCCTGACTTTC,14,TRBV25-1,-,TRBJ2-6
CASIVLPYNEQFF,TGTGCCAGCATAGTCCTACCCTACAATGAGCAGTTCTTC,13,TRBV6-5,-,TRBJ2-1
CASSLLRPVMGTEAFF,TGTGCCAGCAGCCTACTACGCCCCGTTATGGGCACTGAAGCTTTCTTT,16,TRBV7-9,-,TRBJ1-1
CASSEDRGLSPLHF,TGTGCCAGCAGTGAAGACAGGGGGCTGTCACCCCTCCACTTT,14,TRBV6-1,TRBD1,TRBJ1-6
CASSSRTGKAFTEAFF,TGTGCCAGCAGCTCCCGGACAGGGAAGGCGTTCACTGAAGCTTTCTTT,16,TRBV5-4,TRBD1,TRBJ1-1